This record concerns one T cell receptor beta chain sequence. The antigen is unknown. Using immunoSEQ multiplex PCR, the repertoire was profiled, and TCRdb retains in-frame clones only, with some absent. The table records 50,000 to 70,000 clones, roughly 85% of them present only once. J lost 4 bases, V lost 3 bases, and 3 bases had no gene match. The CDR3 runs 15 residues. The V gene's germline CDR1 is SGDLS and CDR2 YYNGEE. The data belong to a study of T cell responses to AZD1222 COVID-19 vaccine. Study-wide findings and caveats: Clonal diversity may have been underestimated, and the donors were mostly white British, with more females than males. Researchers took repertoire samples only after the peak T cell response had come.

Specimen: peripheral blood, collected on day 0 of MenACWY control vaccination. The receptor's source is an adult in good health. This chain connects TRBV9 to TRBJ1-3; TRBD1 agrees at 11 bases. The CDR3 nucleotides are TGTGCCAGCAGCGAACGGACAGGGGGCGGAAACACCATATATTTT. Translating it yields CASSERTGGGNTIYF.